The sequence of this T cell receptor beta chain was determined in a study of tumor and adjacent non-tumor tissue in lung cancer. Study context: The cohort had approximately 13 adenocarcinoma, a couple of squamous cell and 1 small cell patients.

The template was RNA from unsorted bulk tissue. TCRbeta libraries were built with three rounds of nested PCR, modified from ARM-PCR. TCRdb fed the multiplex PCR reads into MiXCR, producing one record per CDR3 protein. The data show under 140,000 distinct CDR3 sequences, under 90% seen once. This clonotype was seen once. The CDR3 is 14 residues long. V was pared by 7 bases and J by 4 bases, with 18 bases between. CDR1 and CDR2 from the germline V gene are SQVTM and ANQGSEA. This TCR derives from a man aged 65-85 years with non-small cell lung cancer. Sequenced sample: lung tumor tissue. The chain employs TRBV29-1 and TRBJ2-3; D possibly corresponds to TRBD2 (6 bases). CDR3 nucleotide sequence: TGCAGCGCCGCCGGGAATAGCGGCGCAGATACGCAGTATTTT. It encodes CSAAGNSGADTQYF.